This T cell receptor (beta chain) stems from a study of CD8 T cells in Susac syndrome. Study context: There were Susac syndrome patients who were therapy-naive at blood draw, others on corticosteroids, and others on intravenous immunoglobulin alone.

Germline loops: CDR1 SGHRS, CDR2 YFSETQ. This CDR3 is 15 amino acids long. V dropped 0 bases and J dropped 2; count of bases not matched to a gene: 3. Roughly 0.45 to 1 ug RNA was reverse transcribed with random hexamers. By means of immunoSEQ multiplex PCR, TCR beta CDR3 spanning 54 Vbeta and 13 Jbeta underwent amplification. From the immunoSEQ multiplex PCR reads, TCRdb called clonotypes with MiXCR, one entry per CDR3 protein. Among some 250,000 distinct CDR3 sequences, 95% to 97% were seen once, and the ten largest hold about 0.095%. CD8+ and CD4+ T cells circulating in blood were sequenced for TCR beta. Negative magnetic isolation gave CD8+ and CD4+ cells; FACS enriched CD8+ TEMRA.

Sequencing was carried out using CD4+ T cells from PBMCs. The chain recombines TRBV5-1 with TRBJ2-5; 8 nucleotides line up with TRBD1. The TCR sequence derives from a human donor with Susac syndrome. The CDR3 DNA is TGCGCCAGCAGCTTGGGAGACAGGGGACAAGAGACCCAGTACTTC. This encodes CASSLGDRGQETQYF.